These T cell receptor beta chains were read from a single sample in a study of CXCR3-negative and CXCR3-positive naive CD8 T cells. TCRdb reprocessed the 5' RACE reads; each CDR3 protein has one entry and no DNA is given. This specimen shows around 96,000 distinct CDR3 sequences; the ten leading clones hold approximately 1.5%. Sequencing was done on a sample of naive CXCR3- CD8+ T cells from blood. The origin of the receptors is a human donor in good health. Some clones in this sample may be carry-over from other donors' samples. Both conserved end residues are part of each CDR3. Size tells how often a clone was seen (once, few, many) or the class of an expanded clone, and some rows leave it out.

clone_size	j_call	v_call	cdr3_aa
NA	TRBJ1-3	TRBV7-2	CASSSDYSGNTIYF
medium-sized	TRBJ2-3	TRBV7-7	CASSLSRARTDTQYF
NA	TRBJ2-3	TRBV7-2	CASSLGGGIDTQYF
NA	TRBJ2-3	TRBV28	CASSAGTPSTDTQYF
NA	TRBJ1-1	TRBV25-1	CASSPTVNTEAFF
NA	TRBJ2-7	TRBV4-2	CASSAAGIRNEQYF
NA	TRBJ1-1	TRBV7-3	CASRSGGGSDEAFF
NA	TRBJ2-7	TRBV2	CASSGQGYEQYF
NA	TRBJ2-7	TRBV2	CASSEWREESYEQYF
NA	TRBJ2-7	TRBV11-2	CASSPDYEQYF
NA	TRBJ1-1	TRBV29-1	CSVDSMNTEAFF